The present T cell receptor (beta chain) was sequenced within a study of blood T cell repertoires in COVID-19. Study summary: T cells, B-cell-depleted T cells, or PBMCs provided the cDNA or gDNA that served as material.

Profiling relied on immunoSEQ multiplex PCR, and the TCRdb table lists in-frame clones only, not all of them. The sample gives around 200,000 clones, about 85% of which show up once; about 6.3% is in the top ten. Enrollees, about 18 to 90 years old, lived in some 24 US areas. Cohort 3 recovery required two negative PCRs, clearance, or symptom resolution. The sequenced sample consisted of PBMCs or T cells enriched from blood (not recorded which). This TCR was sampled from a man aged 40-50 years who had recovered from COVID-19.

The CDR3 is CASPGQGNTGELFF. In DNA form, the CDR3 reads TGTGCCAGCCCGGGACAGGGTAACACCGGGGAGCTGTTTTTT. J is TRBJ2-2 and V is TRBV2; 9 bases map to TRBD1. The germline V gene has CDR1 SNHLY and CDR2 FYNNEI. V shed 8 bases and J 2 bases; nucleotides not matched to a gene: 3. The CDR3 is made up of 14 amino acids.